This T cell receptor (beta chain) originates from a study of T cells in tumors after PD-1 blockade. TCRdb's copy holds only in-frame clones and misses some; the assay was immunoSEQ multiplex PCR. The sample consists of 14,000 or so clones, about 66% of them appearing once. Per germline, CDR1 MNHEY and CDR2 SVGAGI. V lost 6 bases to trimming and J lost 8 bases, with 14 bases between them. CDR3 length: 13 amino acids. The rearrangement joins TRBV6-5 to TRBJ2-4; D is uncertain. The sequence derives from a human donor with cutaneous squamous cell carcinoma. The source material was tumor tissue, sampled after anti-PD-1 treatment. The CDR3 sequence: CASRNPPDDIQYF. The CDR3 DNA sequence: TGTGCCAGCAGGAATCCCCCGGATGACATTCAGTACTTC.